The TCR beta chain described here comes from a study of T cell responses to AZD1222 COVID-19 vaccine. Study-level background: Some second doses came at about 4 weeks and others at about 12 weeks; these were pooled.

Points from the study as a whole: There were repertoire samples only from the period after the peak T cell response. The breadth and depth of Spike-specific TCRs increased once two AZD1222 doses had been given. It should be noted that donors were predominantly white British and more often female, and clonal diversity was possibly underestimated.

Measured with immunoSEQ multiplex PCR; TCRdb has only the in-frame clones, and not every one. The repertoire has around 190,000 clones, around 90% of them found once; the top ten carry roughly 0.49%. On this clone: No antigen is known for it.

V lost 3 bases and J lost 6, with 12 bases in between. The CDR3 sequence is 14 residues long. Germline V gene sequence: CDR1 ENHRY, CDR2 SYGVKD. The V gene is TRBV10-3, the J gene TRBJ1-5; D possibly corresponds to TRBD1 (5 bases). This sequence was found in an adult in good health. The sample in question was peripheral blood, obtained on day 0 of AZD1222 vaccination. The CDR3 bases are TGTGCCATCAGTGATGTGAAGGGGTTTCAGCCCCAGCATTTT. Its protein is CAISDVKGFQPQHF.